The 6 T cell receptor beta chains listed next were all sequenced from one sample in a study of blood T cells in healthy people across ages. It was with a sample-barcoded 5' primer and a J-beta primer mix that a second PCR of roughly 6 to 12 cycles was run. One entry per CDR3 protein results from TCRdb running MiXCR on the 5' RACE reads. The table includes fewer than 800,000 distinct CDR3 sequences, roughly 32% detected once. Material: blood. These receptor sequences come from an elderly woman in good health.

This clonotype was seen more than once but under ten times. This chain uses TRBV20-1 with TRBJ2-3; D remains unclear. V lost 0 bases, J lost 2 bases, and 12 bases lay in between. CDR1 and CDR2 (germline): DFQATT, SNEGSKA (reference sequence). The CDR3 is 15 amino acids. The CDR3 nucleotides read TGCAGTGCTAGAGAGGGCAGTATTTCCACAGATACGCAGTATTTT. It is translated as CSAREGSISTDTQYF.

V is TRBV30 and J is TRBJ1-4; 9 positions match TRBD1. This CDR3 contains 15 residues. Germline V CDR1 and CDR2: GTSNPN, SVGIG (reference sequence). The ends lost 4 bases at V and 7 bases at J; junction bases unmatched: 10. CDR3 region: CAWKNRQGVVEKLFF. CDR3 in DNA: TGTGCCTGGAAAAACAGACAGGGGGTAGTTGAAAAACTGTTTTTT.

This clonotype has at least ten counts. V and J are TRBV4-3 and TRBJ2-1; 7 bases are shared with TRBD2. Germline assignment: CDR1 LGHNA and CDR2 YSLEER. The CDR3 sequence is 14 residues long. Trimming took 1 base from V and 7 from J; bases not matched to a gene: 4. DNA of the CDR3: TGCGCCAGCAGCCAAGTTGGACTAGTGAATGAGCAGTTCTTC. Protein: CASSQVGLVNEQFF.

This clonotype was found many times. The chain combines TRBV20-1 with TRBJ2-1; no clear D. The V end was cut by 3 bases, the J end by 0 bases, with 9 bases between. The CDR3 has 14 amino acids. From germline, CDR1 is DFQATT and CDR2 SNEGSKA (reference sequence). DNA for the CDR3: TGCAGTGCTAGCGGGTCAAGCTCCTACAATGAGCAGTTCTTC. This translates into CSASGSSSYNEQFF.

This clonotype was detected ten times or more. The chain couples TRBV12-3 or TRBV12-4 to TRBJ2-3; D unclear. The CDR3 has 15 residues. Trimming stripped 3 bases from V and 0 bases from J, with 10 bases between. The chain's CDR3 is CASSFFVSSTDTQYF. CDR3 nucleotides: TGTGCCAGCAGTTTCTTCGTTTCTAGCACAGATACGCAGTATTTT.

This clonotype was seen more than once but under ten times. This chain links TRBV7-2 with TRBJ1-1; 8 nucleotides align to TRBD1. Germline CDR1 reads SGHTA; CDR2 reads FQGNSA. V lost 7 bases to trimming and J lost 6 bases; unmatched junction nucleotides: 7. CDR3 length equals 13 residues. DNA of the CDR3: TGTGCCAGCAACCCGGACAGGGCCCCTGAAGCTTTCTTT. Its translation is CASNPDRAPEAFF.